Listed below are T cell receptor beta chains from one sample, sequenced in a study of blood T cell repertoires in COVID-19. Profiled with immunoSEQ multiplex PCR; TCRdb holds only in-frame clones, not every one. Found here are tens of thousands of clones, about 90% of them singletons; the top ten hold about 40%. The sequenced material came from peripheral blood. The receptors stem from a woman between 55 and 75 years old with COVID-19, enrolled during active disease. The CDR3 runs from the conserved cysteine through the conserved F or W.

v_gene	j_gene	CDR3aa
TRBV9	TRBJ2-2	CASSAERRHGELFF
TRBV4-1	TRBJ2-2	CASSQEWQGPGELFF
TRBV30	TRBJ2-3	CAWSVRVGGADTQYF
TRBV9	TRBJ2-5	CASSPEGAGETQYF
TRBV30	TRBJ1-5	CAWGPGTYSNQPQHF
TRBV7-8	TRBJ2-1	CASSHRAGAKPTEQFF
TRBV10-3	TRBJ2-5	CAIGRGQGARETQYF
TRBV5-1	TRBJ1-4	CASSLRTPDEKLFF
TRBV11-3	TRBJ1-2	CASSTDRLYGYTF
TRBV11-2	TRBJ1-6	CASSLDQADSPLHF
TRBV19	TRBJ2-1	CASSLLAGGPNEQFF
TRBV29-1	TRBJ2-1	CSVEDKPSSYNEQFF
TRBV7-2	TRBJ2-1	CASSVNRGEQFF
TRBV7-9	TRBJ2-1	CASSGVGSSYNEQFF
TRBV27	TRBJ2-1	CASSLGGNLNEQFF
TRBV10-1	TRBJ1-3	CASTAQARDRYTIYF
TRBV11-2	TRBJ1-3	CASSLSLTGNTIYF
TRBV9	TRBJ2-3	CASSPARGSSTDTQYF
TRBV6-5	TRBJ1-2	CASSPSGTGSYGYTF
TRBV2	TRBJ1-4	CASRRGESNEKLFF
TRBV4-3	TRBJ2-7	CASSHGIGQGSYEQYF
TRBV5-5	TRBJ2-7	CASSLISGSYEQYF
TRBV19	TRBJ2-7	CASSDRAGGYEQYF
TRBV10-3	TRBJ2-7	CANSPGGSYEQYF
TRBV28	TRBJ2-3	CASSGPGTGSTDTQYF
TRBV10-3	TRBJ2-7	CAITKAEGSSYEQYF
TRBV10-2	TRBJ1-1	CASSEQGRYTEAFF
TRBV5-8	TRBJ1-2	CASSLISKGLGYTF
TRBV30	TRBJ1-5	CAWSYPLTGGQPQHF
TRBV6-2/TRBV6-3	TRBJ1-2	CASSYARGNYGYTF
TRBV4-3	TRBJ2-7	CASSQGTGIYEQYF
TRBV7-6	TRBJ2-7	CASSPPGLLEQYF
TRBV25-1	TRBJ2-7	CASSDPGQASYEQYF
TRBV18	TRBJ2-1	CASSPGLAGSPGNEQFF
TRBV7-9	TRBJ2-1	CASSPYAHEQFF
TRBV4-2	TRBJ2-3	CASSHSGGATDTQYF
TRBV4-1	TRBJ2-7	CASSPQSGYEQYF
TRBV28	TRBJ1-5	CASSQTGVTYQPQHF
TRBV2	TRBJ2-1	CASSDRYNEQFF
TRBV6-5	TRBJ2-7	CASSYEGTSNEQYF
TRBV18	TRBJ1-1	CASSPDRAKNTEAFF
TRBV29-1	TRBJ1-1	CSVEQGSGTEAFF
TRBV9	TRBJ1-2	CASSPLQGAGVYGYTF
TRBV20-1	TRBJ2-1	CSATGYPEQFF
TRBV5-8	TRBJ2-2	CASSARSVTNTGELFF